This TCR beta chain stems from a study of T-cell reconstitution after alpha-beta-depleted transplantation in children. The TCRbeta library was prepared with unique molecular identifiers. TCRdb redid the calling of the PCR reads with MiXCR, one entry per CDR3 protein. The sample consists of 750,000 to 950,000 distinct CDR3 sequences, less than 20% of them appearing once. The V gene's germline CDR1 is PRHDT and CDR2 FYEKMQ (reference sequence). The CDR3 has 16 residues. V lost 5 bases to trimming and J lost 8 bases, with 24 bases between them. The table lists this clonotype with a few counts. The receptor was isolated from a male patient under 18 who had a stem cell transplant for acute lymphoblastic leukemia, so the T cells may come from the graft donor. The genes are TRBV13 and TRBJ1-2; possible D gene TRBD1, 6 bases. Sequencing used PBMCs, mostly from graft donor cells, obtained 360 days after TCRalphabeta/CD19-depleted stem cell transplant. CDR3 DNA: TGTGCCAGCAGCGGGGCTCAGGGGTGGGGGACTATGGGCTACACCTTC. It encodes CASSGAQGWGTMGYTF.